This T cell receptor (beta chain) derives from a study of shared clonotypes between healthy human individuals. Study-wide results and limits: Rarefaction analysis demonstrated incomplete sorted-subset sequencing notwithstanding large depth.

The donor cohort consisted entirely of Caucasian adults residing in Nashville, Tennessee. The study separated CD4+ cells into CD45RA+ naive and CD45RA-negative memory subsets. As for this clone: The antigen remains unidentified.

The CDR3 is made up of 15 amino acids. Germline-derived CDR1 and CDR2 are WSHSY and SAAADI. V dropped 3 bases and J dropped 5; count of bases not matched to a gene: 6. Each subset's genomic DNA was shared equally among a number of immunoSEQ plates. Generated by immunoSEQ multiplex PCR, the TCRdb table keeps only in-frame clones and is missing some. This table has about 1.5 million clones, 96% appearing once. The V call is TRBV10-2, the J call TRBJ2-5; 10 positions agree with TRBD2. The TCR comes from a man aged 25-45 years in good health. What was sequenced was naive CD4+ T cells sorted from blood. The sample's subset: CD45RA+ positively selected. Here the CDR3 reads CASSDLAGVGETQYF. CDR3 nucleotide sequence: TGCGCCAGCAGTGATCTAGCGGGAGTTGGGGAGACCCAGTACTTC.